The 22 T cell receptor beta chains in this list originate from one sample, sequenced in a study of shared clonotypes between healthy human individuals. TCRdb's copy holds only in-frame clones and misses some; the assay was immunoSEQ multiplex PCR. The table records approximately 2,000,000 clones, 92% of them present only once. The sequencing input was naive CD4+ T cells from PBMCs. Documented subset: CD45RA+ positively selected. The source of these receptors is a man between 18 and 29 years old in good health. Some clones in this sample may be carry-over from other donors' samples.

The CDR3 loop reads CASSPTGFPDTQYF. For the CDR3, the DNA is TGTGCCAGCAGCCCCACTGGGTTTCCAGATACGCAGTATTTT. V is TRBV9 and J is TRBJ2-3, with D hard to call. Germline CDR1 is SGDLS and CDR2 is YYNGEE. The CDR3 has 14 residues. With 4 bases removed from V and 4 bases from J, the gap between germline ends came to 13 bases.

This chain uses TRBV5-5 with TRBJ1-1; D perhaps matches TRBD1 (5 bases). The CDR3 loop spans 14 amino acids. The germline gives CDR1 SGHKS, CDR2 YYEKEE (reference sequence). V lost 7 bases and J lost 10, with 23 bases in between. The CDR3 bases are TGTGCCAGCGAAACTCGCTCGGGCCCCGGGGGAGCTTTCTTT. The encoded protein is CASETRSGPGGAFF.

The chain combines TRBV7-8 with TRBJ2-2; D is perhaps TRBD2 (6 bases). Germline-derived CDR1 and CDR2 are SGHVS and FQNEAQ. The CDR3 contains 14 residues. V dropped 5 bases and J dropped 5 bases, with 12 bases sitting between them. CDR3 in amino acids: CASSNRLVTGELFF. The DNA of the CDR3 is TGTGCCAGCAGCAACCGACTAGTAACCGGGGAGCTGTTTTTT.

The chain uses TRBV28 and TRBJ2-1; 9 bases fit TRBD2. The CDR3 runs 14 residues. V was clipped by 6 bases and J by 3 bases; unmatched bases: 3. CDR1 is MDHEN, CDR2 SYDVKM, per germline. CDR3 sequence: CASSSSGVYNEQFF. As DNA, the CDR3 is TGTGCCAGCAGCTCTAGCGGGGTCTACAATGAGCAGTTCTTC.

This clone was observed a few times. This CDR3 reads CASSYSLRSEAFF. The CDR3 bases are TGTGCCAGCAGTTACTCACTTCGGTCTGAAGCTTTCTTT. The genes are TRBV6-5 and TRBJ1-1; D remains unclear. The CDR3 length is 13 residues. Germline CDR1 and CDR2: MNHEY and SVGAGI. Between the trimmed V and J ends, which lost 0 bases and 6 bases, there was a span of 8 bases.

The rearrangement links TRBV19 to TRBJ1-5, with 9 nucleotides matching TRBD1. The germline V gene encodes CDR1 LNHDA and CDR2 SQIVND (reference sequence). The CDR3 contains 15 residues. V dropped 6 bases and J dropped 5; count of bases not matched to a gene: 8. CDR3 residues: CASSRGTGRDQPQHF. The CDR3 bases are TGTGCCAGTAGCCGAGGGACAGGGCGCGATCAGCCCCAGCATTTT.

J is TRBJ2-3 and V is TRBV19; the D gene is possibly TRBD2 (6 bases). Germline CDR1 LNHDA, CDR2 SQIVND (reference sequence). CDR3 size: 14 residues. Trimming left V 6 bases short and J 2 bases short, with 12 bases between. The CDR3 coding sequence is TGTGCCAGTAGAAGGGCGGGATTCACAGATACGCAGTATTTT. Translation gives CASRRAGFTDTQYF. The whole variable domain, filled in from reference TRBV19 and TRBJ2-3, reads DGGITQSPKYLFRKEGQNVTLSCEQNLNHDAMYWYRQDPGQGLRLIYYSQIVNDFQKGDIAEGYSVSREKKESFPLTVTSAQKNPTAFYLCASRRAGFTDTQYFGPGTRLTVL.

The chain has TRBV5-1 and TRBJ2-5; D is unresolved. V dropped 6 bases and J dropped 4 bases, with 16 bases sitting between them. CDR3 length: 14 residues. The V gene's germline CDR1 is SGHRS and CDR2 YFSETQ. CDR3 sequence: CASKTGPPGETQYF. The CDR3 bases are TGCGCCAGCAAGACCGGGCCCCCGGGAGAGACCCAGTACTTC.

This clone was seen only a few times. Other DNA sequences within the sample encode an identical CDR3. This chain connects TRBV28 to TRBJ1-2; D remains ambiguous. The V gene's germline CDR1 is MDHEN and CDR2 SYDVKM. The CDR3 spans 12 residues. V was clipped by 0 bases and J by 8 bases, with 7 bases between them. In DNA form, the CDR3 reads TGTGCCAGCAGTTTATGGGCAGACGGCTACACCTTC. As protein: CASSLWADGYTF.

This chain joins TRBV13 and TRBJ2-3; TRBD2 matches 12 bases. The CDR3 is made up of 17 amino acids. With V trimmed by 5 bases and J by 3 bases, 9 bases remained unmatched. The germline gives CDR1 PRHDT, CDR2 FYEKMQ (reference sequence). The CDR3: CASSTRLAGDGTDTQYF. The CDR3, as DNA: TGTGCCAGCAGCACCCGACTAGCGGGAGATGGTACAGATACGCAGTATTTT.

A remark on this clone: This sample also contains other DNA sequences that code for the same CDR3. The J gene is TRBJ2-1, the V gene TRBV9; 9 bases match TRBD2. Per the germline V gene, CDR1 is SGDLS and CDR2 is YYNGEE. J lost 0 bases, V lost 0 bases, and 4 bases had no gene match. There are 17 residues in the CDR3. The CDR3 protein is CASSVGLAGSSYNEQFF. CDR3 nucleotide sequence: TGTGCCAGCAGCGTAGGGCTAGCGGGGAGCTCCTACAATGAGCAGTTCTTC.

V gene TRBV7-9 combines with J gene TRBJ1-2; TRBD1 might be the D (5 bases). The CDR3 is made up of 15 amino acids. Germline values: CDR1 SEHNR, CDR2 FQNEAQ (reference sequence). Trimming shortened V by 2 bases and J by 4 bases, and 14 bases separated the two germline ends. This chain's CDR3 is CASSLFRDLSYGYTF. The DNA of the CDR3 is TGTGCCAGCAGCTTATTTCGGGACCTTAGCTATGGCTACACCTTC.

V is TRBV9 and J is TRBJ2-1; 7 bases agree with TRBD1. The germline V gene encodes CDR1 SGDLS and CDR2 YYNGEE. J gave up 5 bases and V 4 bases, and 6 bases lay outside the gene matches. The CDR3 has 14 residues. As DNA, the CDR3 is TGTGCCAGCAGCAGGGGGACAGCTCACAATGAGCAGTTCTTC. Encoded protein: CASSRGTAHNEQFF.

The V call is TRBV6-6, the J call TRBJ2-5; maybe TRBD1 (6 bases). The CDR3 has 14 amino acids. Germline assignment: CDR1 MNHNY and CDR2 SVGAGI (reference sequence). V lost 4 bases and J 5 bases, leaving 14 bases between the germline ends. CDR3 protein: CASSLAGARETQYF. CDR3 nucleotide sequence: TGTGCCAGCAGTTTAGCAGGGGCCCGGGAGACCCAGTACTTC.

This chain links TRBV5-4 with TRBJ2-7; D is uncertain. There are 12 residues in the CDR3. The V and J ends lost 2 bases and 6 bases respectively, with 9 bases between them. CDR1 SGHNT and CDR2 YYREEE come from the germline V gene (reference sequence). The DNA for the CDR3 is TGTGCCAGCAGCTTACCAGGTTTCGAGCAGTACTTC. This gives the protein CASSLPGFEQYF.

This clone was detected only a few times. One junction end disagrees with the germline gene, perhaps due to a read error. CDR3 loop: CATSVGGSTEAFF. The CDR3 DNA reads TGTGCCACCAGTGTAGGGGGGAGCACTGAAGCTTTCTTT. The chain employs TRBV28 and TRBJ1-1; tentatively, D is TRBD1 (6 bases). The CDR3 sequence is 13 residues long. Looked up from germline, CDR1 is MDHEN and CDR2 is SYDVKM.

This sequence joins TRBV6-5 and TRBJ1-2; 7 positions match TRBD1. The CDR3 length is 14 residues. Looked up from germline, CDR1 is MNHEY and CDR2 is SVGAGI. With V trimmed by 6 bases and J by 6 bases, 10 bases remained unmatched. The CDR3 region has the DNA TGTGCCAGCAGACAGGGGCTTCAACTCCATGGCTACACCTTC. Translating it yields CASRQGLQLHGYTF.

Details on this clone: Within the sample, other DNA sequences also encode this same CDR3. V and J are TRBV27 and TRBJ1-5; D unresolved. With 3 bases removed from V and 4 bases from J, the gap between germline ends came to 7 bases. This CDR3 has 13 amino acids. CDR1 and CDR2 (germline): MNHEY, SMNVEV (reference sequence). CDR3 sequence: CASSFSSNQPQHF. DNA for the CDR3: TGTGCCAGCAGTTTCTCCAGTAATCAGCCCCAGCATTTT.

The chain combines TRBV7-9 with TRBJ1-5, with D unresolved. This CDR3 comprises 16 residues. Per germline, CDR1 SEHNR and CDR2 FQNEAQ (reference sequence). V lost 1 base to trimming and J lost 0 bases, with 10 bases between them. CDR3: CASSLVTVYSNQPQHF. The CDR3 DNA is TGTGCCAGCAGCTTAGTTACAGTATATAGCAATCAGCCCCAGCATTTT.

The chain recombines TRBV6-6 with TRBJ1-4; 8 nucleotides line up with TRBD1. This CDR3 comprises 14 residues. From germline, CDR1 is MNHNY and CDR2 SVGAGI (reference sequence). Trimming took 6 bases from V and 4 from J; bases not matched to a gene: 4. The CDR3 coding sequence is TGTGCCAGCAGACCGGACAGGGTTAATGAAAAACTGTTTTTT. It specifies CASRPDRVNEKLFF.

Worth noting for this clone: The same CDR3 is also encoded by other DNA sequences in this sample. The chain has TRBV19 and TRBJ1-5, with 7 bases fitting TRBD1. The CDR3 loop spans 13 amino acids. CDR1 and CDR2 from the germline V gene are LNHDA and SQIVND (reference sequence). Losses at the gene ends were 4 bases for V and 4 bases for J; bases not matched to a gene: 1. The CDR3 here is CASSSRGNQPQHF. In DNA form, the CDR3 reads TGTGCCAGTAGTAGCAGGGGGAATCAGCCCCAGCATTTT.

The gene calls are TRBV11-3 and TRBJ2-1, with D maybe TRBD1 (5 bases). V dropped 1 base and J dropped 0 bases, with 7 bases sitting between them. The germline V gene has CDR1 SGHNT and CDR2 YENEEA. This CDR3 comprises 15 residues. CDR3 coding DNA: TGTGCCAGCAGCTTAGGACAGTCCTCCTACAATGAGCAGTTCTTC. It translates to CASSLGQSSYNEQFF.